These T cell receptor beta chains were read from a single sample in a study of blood T cell repertoires in COVID-19. The table came from immunoSEQ multiplex PCR; TCRdb's copy has only in-frame clones and leaves some out. Here the sample spans about 110,000 clones, 80% to 90% being singletons. The sequenced sample was peripheral blood. These receptors were collected from a woman over 75 with acute or convalescent COVID-19. Each CDR3 is given with its conserved first and last residue. Each record gives: J gene, D gene, V gene, clone size, CDR3 DNA, CDR3 protein. A D gene is named only where the DNA matches it firmly. A clone size is listed for some rows: how often the clone was seen (once, few, many), or a class if it is expanded.

TRBJ2-3,NA,TRBV5-1,NA,TGCGCCAGCAGCTTGGGACAAGGGGGTTGGGATACGCAGTATTTT,CASSLGQGGWDTQYF
TRBJ2-1,TRBD2,TRBV5-6,NA,TGTGCCAGCAGCCCACCCCCAGCGGGGGTCTACAATGAGCAGTTCTTC,CASSPPPAGVYNEQFF
TRBJ1-1,NA,TRBV29-1,NA,TGCAGCGTCCTCCTGGGGTACACCGAGGGGGCTGAAGCTTTCTTT,CSVLLGYTEGAEAFF
TRBJ1-2,NA,TRBV14,NA,TGTGCCAGCAGCCAAGATCCGGCGGGGGATGGCTACACCTTC,CASSQDPAGDGYTF
TRBJ2-3,NA,TRBV5-5,NA,TGTGCCAGCAGCCGTACAGGTTCTAGCACAGATACGCAGTATTTT,CASSRTGSSTDTQYF
TRBJ2-1,TRBD2,TRBV7-3,few,TGTGCCAGCAGCTTTCTAGCGGGCTCCTACAATGAGCAGTTCTTC,CASSFLAGSYNEQFF
TRBJ1-3,NA,TRBV7-9,NA,TGTGCCAGCAGCTTAGGGACAGCTGGAAACACCATATATTTT,CASSLGTAGNTIYF
TRBJ1-2,TRBD1,TRBV5-4,few,TGTGCCAGCAGCCCGGACAGGGGGCTCTATGGCTACACCTTC,CASSPDRGLYGYTF
TRBJ1-2,NA,TRBV27,NA,TGTGCCAGCAGTTTTATCCTCGGAGGGGAGAAGGTTAACTATGGCTACACCTTC,CASSFILGGEKVNYGYTF
TRBJ1-3,NA,TRBV7-9,NA,TGTGCCAGCAGCTTAGGAAGTCCCGGCACCATATATTTT,CASSLGSPGTIYF
TRBJ1-2,NA,TRBV19,NA,TGTGCCAGCGGGACTTATGGCTACACCTTC,CASGTYGYTF
TRBJ1-2,NA,TRBV11-2,NA,TGTGCCAGCAGCCCCGGCCAGGGTTTGAGGGGCTACACCTTC,CASSPGQGLRGYTF
TRBJ2-7,NA,TRBV5-6,NA,TGTGCCAGCAGCCCCGTGGGAGAGGACTACGAGCAGTACTTC,CASSPVGEDYEQYF
TRBJ2-7,TRBD1,TRBV7-9,NA,TGTGCCAGCAGCCCCACAGGGGGCTACGAGCAGTACTTC,CASSPTGGYEQYF
TRBJ2-2,NA,TRBV11-2,NA,TGTGCCAGCAGCTTACCAGGGACCGGGGAGCTGTTTTTT,CASSLPGTGELFF
TRBJ2-7,NA,TRBV3-1/TRBV3-2,NA,TGTGCCAGCAGCCAAGGGGGTCGGCTAGCCCTACCGCTGGAGCAGTACTTC,CASSQGGRLALPLEQYF
TRBJ2-6,TRBD1,TRBV4-2,NA,TGTGCCAGCAGCCACCTCCGGGACAGATTTTTCTCTGGGGCCAACGTCCTGACTTTC,CASSHLRDRFFSGANVLTF
TRBJ2-1,TRBD2,TRBV5-1,NA,TGCGCCAGCAGCCTCCCGCCGGGGGGGGGACTAGGTGAGCAGTTCTTC,CASSLPPGGGLGEQFF